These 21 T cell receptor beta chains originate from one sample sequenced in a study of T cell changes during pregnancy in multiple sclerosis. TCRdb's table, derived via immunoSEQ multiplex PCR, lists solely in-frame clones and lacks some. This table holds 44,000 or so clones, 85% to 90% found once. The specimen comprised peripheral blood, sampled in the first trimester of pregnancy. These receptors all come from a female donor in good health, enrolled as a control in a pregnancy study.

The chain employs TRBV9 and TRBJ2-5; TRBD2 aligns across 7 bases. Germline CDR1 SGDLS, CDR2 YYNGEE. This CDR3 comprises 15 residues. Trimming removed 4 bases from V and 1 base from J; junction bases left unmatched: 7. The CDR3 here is CASSPRGNPQETQYF. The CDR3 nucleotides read TGTGCCAGCAGCCCGCGGGGGAACCCCCAAGAGACCCAGTACTTC. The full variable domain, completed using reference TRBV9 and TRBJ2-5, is DSGVTQTPKHLITATGQRVTLRCSPRSGDLSVYWYQQSLDQGLQFLIQYYNGEERAKGNILERFSAQQFPDLHSELNLSSLELGDSALYFCASSPRGNPQETQYFGPGTRLLVL.

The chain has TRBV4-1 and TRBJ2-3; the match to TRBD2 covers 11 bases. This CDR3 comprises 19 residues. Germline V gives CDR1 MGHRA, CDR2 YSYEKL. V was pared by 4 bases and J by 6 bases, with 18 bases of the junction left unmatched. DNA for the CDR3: TGCGCCAGCAGCCCATCCCTCGGATTTAGCGGGGGGGCTAGGGATACGCAGTATTTT. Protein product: CASSPSLGFSGGARDTQYF.

The CDR3 bases are TGTGCCAGTAAGAGGACAGGGGGTCGCAATGAGCAGTTCTTC. Amino acid sequence: CASKRTGGRNEQFF. This chain joins TRBV19 and TRBJ2-1; 10 bases are a match to TRBD1. The junction had 6 bases not matched to a gene; V was cut back by 7 bases and J by 6 bases. This CDR3 has 14 residues. Germline V gene sequence: CDR1 LNHDA, CDR2 SQIVND (reference sequence). Variable domain in full (rest from reference TRBV19 and TRBJ2-1): DGGITQSPKYLFRKEGQNVTLSCEQNLNHDAMYWYRQDPGQGLRLIYYSQIVNDFQKGDIAEGYSVSREKKESFPLTVTSAQKNPTAFYLCASKRTGGRNEQFFGPGTRLTVL.

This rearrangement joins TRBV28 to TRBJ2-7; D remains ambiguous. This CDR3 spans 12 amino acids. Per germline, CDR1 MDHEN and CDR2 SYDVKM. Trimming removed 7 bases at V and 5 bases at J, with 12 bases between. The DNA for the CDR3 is TGTGCCAGCAACGCAAGAGGCAACGAGCAGTACTTC. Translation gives CASNARGNEQYF.

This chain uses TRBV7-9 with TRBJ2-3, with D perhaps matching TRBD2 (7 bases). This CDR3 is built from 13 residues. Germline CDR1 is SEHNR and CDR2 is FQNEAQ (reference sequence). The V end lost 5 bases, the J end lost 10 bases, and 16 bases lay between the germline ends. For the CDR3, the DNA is TGTGCCAGCAGCCCCGGGGGGCCGTGGCCGCAGTATTTT. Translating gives CASSPGGPWPQYF.

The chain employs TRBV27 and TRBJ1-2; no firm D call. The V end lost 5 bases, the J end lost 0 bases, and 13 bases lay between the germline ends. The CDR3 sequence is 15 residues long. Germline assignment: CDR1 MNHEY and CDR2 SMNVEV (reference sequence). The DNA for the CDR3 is TGTGCCAGCAGTGCTAGGACTGCTACTAACTATGGCTACACCTTC. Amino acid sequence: CASSARTATNYGYTF.

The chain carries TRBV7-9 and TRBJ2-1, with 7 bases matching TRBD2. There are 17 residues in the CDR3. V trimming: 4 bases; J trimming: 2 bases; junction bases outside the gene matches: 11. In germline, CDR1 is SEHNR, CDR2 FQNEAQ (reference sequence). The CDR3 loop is CASSSGGGRGAYNEQFF. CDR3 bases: TGTGCCAGCAGCTCCGGGGGAGGGCGGGGCGCCTACAATGAGCAGTTCTTC. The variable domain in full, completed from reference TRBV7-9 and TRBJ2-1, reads DTGVSQNPRHKITKRGQNVTFRCDPISEHNRLYWYRQTLGQGPEFLTYFQNEAQLEKSRLLSDRFSAERPKGSFSTLEIQRTEQGDSAMYLCASSSGGGRGAYNEQFFGPGTRLTVL.

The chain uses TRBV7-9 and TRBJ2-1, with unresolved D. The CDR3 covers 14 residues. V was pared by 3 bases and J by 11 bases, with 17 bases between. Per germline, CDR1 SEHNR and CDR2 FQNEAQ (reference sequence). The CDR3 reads CASSFDGSTFKQFF. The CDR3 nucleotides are TGTGCCAGCAGCTTCGACGGGTCGACGTTTAAGCAGTTCTTC.

The CDR3, as DNA: TGTGCCACCTCGGGGACAGGGGGCCATTCACCCCTCCACTTT. The encoded protein is CATSGTGGHSPLHF. The chain is built from TRBV19 and TRBJ1-6; 12 bases are a match to TRBD1. The CDR3 spans 14 residues. The V gene's germline CDR1 is LNHDA and CDR2 SQIVND (reference sequence). Trimming removed 10 bases from V and 8 bases from J; junction bases left unmatched: 6.

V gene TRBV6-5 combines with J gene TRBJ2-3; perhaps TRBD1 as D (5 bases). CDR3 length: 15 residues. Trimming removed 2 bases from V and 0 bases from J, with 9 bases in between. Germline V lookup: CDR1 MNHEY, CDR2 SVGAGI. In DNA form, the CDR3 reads TGTGCCAGCAGTTACGCGACAGCTAGCACAGATACGCAGTATTTT. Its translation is CASSYATASTDTQYF.

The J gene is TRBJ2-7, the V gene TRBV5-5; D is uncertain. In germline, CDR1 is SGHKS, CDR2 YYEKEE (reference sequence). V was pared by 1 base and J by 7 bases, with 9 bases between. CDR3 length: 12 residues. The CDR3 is CASSLLLNEQYF. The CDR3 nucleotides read TGTGCCAGCAGCTTGCTTCTAAATGAGCAGTACTTC.

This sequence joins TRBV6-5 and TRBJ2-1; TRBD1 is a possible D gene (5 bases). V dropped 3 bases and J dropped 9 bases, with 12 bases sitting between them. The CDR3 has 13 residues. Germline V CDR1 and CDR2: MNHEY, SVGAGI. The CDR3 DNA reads TGTGCCAGCAGTTATCTCTCTAGGGGTGAGCAGTTCTTC. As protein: CASSYLSRGEQFF.

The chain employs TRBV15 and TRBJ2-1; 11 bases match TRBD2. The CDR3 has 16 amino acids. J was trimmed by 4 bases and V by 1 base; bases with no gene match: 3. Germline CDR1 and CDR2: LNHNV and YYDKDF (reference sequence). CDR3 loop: CATSRVAGGSYNEQFF. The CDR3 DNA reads TGTGCCACCAGCAGAGTAGCGGGAGGGAGTTACAATGAGCAGTTCTTC.

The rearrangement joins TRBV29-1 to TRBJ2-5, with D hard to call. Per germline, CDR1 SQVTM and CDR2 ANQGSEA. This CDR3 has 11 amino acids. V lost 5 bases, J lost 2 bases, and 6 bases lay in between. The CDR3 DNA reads TGCAGCGTTCACACGCAAGAGACCCAGTACTTC. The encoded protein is CSVHTQETQYF. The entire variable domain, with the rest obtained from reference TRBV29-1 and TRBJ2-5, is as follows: SAVISQKPSRDICQRGTSLTIQCQVDSQVTMMFWYRQQPGQSLTLIATANQGSEATYESGFVIDKFPISRPNLTFSTLTVSNMSPEDSSIYLCSVHTQETQYFGPGTRLLVL.

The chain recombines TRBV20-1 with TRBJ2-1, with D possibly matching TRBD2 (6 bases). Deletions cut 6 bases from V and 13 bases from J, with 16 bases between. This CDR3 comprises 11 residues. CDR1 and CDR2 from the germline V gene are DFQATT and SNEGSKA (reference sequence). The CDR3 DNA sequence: TGCAGTGCATGGAGGGCCGCCTCCCAGTTCTTC. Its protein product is CSAWRAASQFF.

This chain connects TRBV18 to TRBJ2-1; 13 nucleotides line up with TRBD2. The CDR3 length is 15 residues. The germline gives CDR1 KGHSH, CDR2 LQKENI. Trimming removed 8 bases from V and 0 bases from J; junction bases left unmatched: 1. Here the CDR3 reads CASRTSGSSYNEQFF. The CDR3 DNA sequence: TGTGCCAGCCGGACTAGCGGGAGCTCCTACAATGAGCAGTTCTTC.

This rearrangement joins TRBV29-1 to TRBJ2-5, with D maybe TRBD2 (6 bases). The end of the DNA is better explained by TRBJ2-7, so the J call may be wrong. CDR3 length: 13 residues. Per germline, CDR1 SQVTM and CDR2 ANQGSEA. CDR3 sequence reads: CSVETGVAYEQYF. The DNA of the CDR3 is TGCAGCGTTGAGACGGGAGTAGCGTACGAGCAGTACTTC.

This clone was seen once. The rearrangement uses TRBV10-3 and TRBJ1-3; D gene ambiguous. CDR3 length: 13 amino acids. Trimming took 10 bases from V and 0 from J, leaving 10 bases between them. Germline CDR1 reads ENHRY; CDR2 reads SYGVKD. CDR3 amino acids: CATSPGSGNTIYF. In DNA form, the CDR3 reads TGTGCCACCTCTCCCGGCTCTGGAAACACCATATATTTT.

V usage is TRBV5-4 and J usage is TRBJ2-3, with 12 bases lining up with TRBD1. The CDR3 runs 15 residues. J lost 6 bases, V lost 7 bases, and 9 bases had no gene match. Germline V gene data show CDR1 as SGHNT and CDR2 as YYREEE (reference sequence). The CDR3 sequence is CASSRDRGRGDTQYF. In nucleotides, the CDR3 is TGTGCCAGCTCCCGGGACAGGGGGCGCGGGGATACGCAGTATTTT.

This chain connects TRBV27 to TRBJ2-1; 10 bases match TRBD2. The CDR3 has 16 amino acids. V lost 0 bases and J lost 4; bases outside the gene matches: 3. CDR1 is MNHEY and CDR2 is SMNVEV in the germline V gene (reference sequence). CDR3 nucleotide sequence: TGTGCCAGCAGTTTATCTAGCGGGGGGAAATACAATGAGCAGTTCTTC. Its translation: CASSLSSGGKYNEQFF.

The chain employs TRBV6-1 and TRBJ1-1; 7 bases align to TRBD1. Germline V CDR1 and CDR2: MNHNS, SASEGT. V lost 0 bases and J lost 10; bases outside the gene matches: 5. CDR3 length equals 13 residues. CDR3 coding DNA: TGTGCCAGCAGTGAAGCCCGGGACAGTAGAGCTTTCTTT. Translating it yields CASSEARDSRAFF.